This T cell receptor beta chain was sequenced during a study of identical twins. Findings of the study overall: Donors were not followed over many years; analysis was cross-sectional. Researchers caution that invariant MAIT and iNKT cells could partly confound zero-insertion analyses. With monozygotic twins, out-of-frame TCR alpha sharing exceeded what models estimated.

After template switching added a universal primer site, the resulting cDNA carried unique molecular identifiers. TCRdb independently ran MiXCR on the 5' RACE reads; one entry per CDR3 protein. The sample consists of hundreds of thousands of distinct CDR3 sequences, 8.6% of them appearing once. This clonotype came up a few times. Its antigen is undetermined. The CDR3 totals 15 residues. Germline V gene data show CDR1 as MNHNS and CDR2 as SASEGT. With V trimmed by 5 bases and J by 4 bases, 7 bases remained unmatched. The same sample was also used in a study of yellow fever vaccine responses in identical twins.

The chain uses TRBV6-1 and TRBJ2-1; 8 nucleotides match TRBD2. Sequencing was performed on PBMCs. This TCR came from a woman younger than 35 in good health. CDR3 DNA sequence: TGTGCCAGCAGTCCGGCGGGCGGGGGGTACAATGAGCAGTTCTTC. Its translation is CASSPAGGGYNEQFF.